This TCR beta chain was sequenced during a study of blood T cell repertoires in COVID-19. Study in general: Sources were T cells, B-cell-depleted T cells, or PBMCs; the material itself was cDNA or gDNA.

This CDR3 region has 11 residues. The germline CDR1 and CDR2 sequences are MNHNY and SVGAGI (reference sequence). V lost 5 bases to trimming and J lost 9 bases, with 8 bases between them. Repertoires were generated with immunoSEQ multiplex PCR, while TCRdb's copy carries only in-frame clones and drops some. The sample records 200,000 to 250,000 clones, over 75% being singletons. The sample consisted of peripheral blood. The V call is TRBV6-6, the J call TRBJ1-5; the D is unclear. This TCR was sampled from a man between 45 and 60 years old with COVID-19, enrolled during active disease. Here the CDR3 DNA reads TGTGCCAGCAGTCCAGAGGGGCCCCAGCATTTT. Its protein is CASSPEGPQHF.